This note documents a single TCR beta chain sequence. This entry is derived from a study of blood T cell repertoires in COVID-19. Overall study context: Spain, Italy and the United States supplied samples that represented acute and convalescent COVID-19. The cDNA or gDNA used as material had been derived from T cells, B-cell-depleted T cells, or PBMCs.

Trimming left V 3 bases short and J 0 bases short, with 14 bases between. Germline-derived CDR1 and CDR2 are LGHDT and YNNKEL (reference sequence). The CDR3 is 17 amino acids. The authors' processing: Amplification of reference gene primers was used by the study to estimate nucleated cell counts. Here immunoSEQ multiplex PCR was the method, and the copy in TCRdb shows in-frame clones only, minus some. V, J and clone size are those of that table, while D and trimming were read from the DNA. Of under 80,000 clones listed, less than 90% are singletons. Sample: peripheral blood. J is TRBJ1-4 and V is TRBV3-1 (or the pseudogene TRBV3-2), with D tentatively TRBD1 (5 bases). The sequence was obtained from a man at least 80 years old in a cohort sampled during active COVID-19. The CDR3 DNA reads as TGTGCCAGCAGCCATTCGAGCAGGGTGGCAACTAATGAAAAACTGTTTTTT. It translates to CASSHSSRVATNEKLFF.